This T cell receptor beta chain was captured by sequencing in a study of molecular identifiers for immune sequencing clone quantification. Each CDR3 protein is one row after TCRdb ran MiXCR on the PCR reads. This sample has about 89,000 distinct CDR3 sequences, with under 20% found just once. About this clonotype: This may be a read error, as it is one base from a much larger clone.

In germline, CDR1 is MNHEY, CDR2 SMNVEV (reference sequence). This CDR3 is built from 15 residues. The chain carries TRBV27 and TRBJ2-7, with D maybe TRBD2 (7 bases). Sequencing was performed on naive CD8+ T cells from blood, with Jurkat cell RNA spiked in. Subset noted: FACS-sorted CD8+CD4-CCR7+CD45RA+ naive T cells. The origin of this receptor is a human donor in good health. Some libraries in this study had Jurkat cell RNA spiked in. The CDR3: CAGSLRGGGSYEQYF. CDR3 in DNA: TGTGCCGGCAGTTTAAGGGGGGGAGGGTCCTACGAGCAGTACTTC.